Below are 2 T cell receptor beta chains sequenced from a single sample in a study of TIL therapy for anti-PD-1-resistant metastatic lung cancer. This was the immunoSEQ v3 assay. Sequenced by immunoSEQ multiplex PCR; TCRdb stores in-frame clones only, minus some. There are tens of thousands of clones in the sample; around 63% occur only once, and roughly 6.6% lies in the top ten. Time point specified: pre-treatment sample, taken before nivolumab and TIL therapy. This specimen consisted of blood, obtained at baseline. These receptors were taken from a person aged 25 to 80 with non-small cell lung cancer.

This clone was seen a single time. The CDR3 DNA follows: TGTGCCAGCTCACCATCTGGGACAGGGGCCTGGGTAGATACGCAGTATTTT. Translation: CASSPSGTGAWVDTQYF. The chain has TRBV18 and TRBJ2-3, with 10 bases identical to TRBD1. Germline values: CDR1 KGHSH, CDR2 LQKENI. Trimming at V came to 2 bases and at J to 5 bases, leaving 10 bases not matched to a gene. The CDR3 is 17 residues long.

The V call is TRBV9, the J call TRBJ2-7, with D hard to call. Germline V gene lookup returns CDR1 SGDLS and CDR2 YYNGEE. Trimming stripped 2 bases from V and 2 bases from J, with 11 bases between. The length of the CDR3 is 14 residues. The CDR3 nucleotides are TGTGCCAGCAGCGTCGACTGGCGCGCCTACGAGCAGTACTTC. This codes for CASSVDWRAYEQYF.